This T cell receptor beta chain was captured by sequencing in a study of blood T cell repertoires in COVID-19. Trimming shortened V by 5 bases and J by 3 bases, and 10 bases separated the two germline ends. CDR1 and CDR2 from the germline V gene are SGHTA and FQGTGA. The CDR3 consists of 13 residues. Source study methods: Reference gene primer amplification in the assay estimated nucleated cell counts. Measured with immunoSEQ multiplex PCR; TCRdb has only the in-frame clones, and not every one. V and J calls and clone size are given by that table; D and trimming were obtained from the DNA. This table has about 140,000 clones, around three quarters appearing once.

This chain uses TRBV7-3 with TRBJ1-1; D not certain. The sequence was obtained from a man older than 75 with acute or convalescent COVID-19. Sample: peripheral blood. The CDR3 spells CASSLVVDTEAFF. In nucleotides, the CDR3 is TGTGCCAGCAGCCTCGTAGTGGACACTGAAGCTTTCTTT.